This is a list of T cell receptor beta chains from one sample in a study of OX40 agonist ivuxolimab in advanced cancers. TCRdb's table, derived via immunoSEQ multiplex PCR, lists solely in-frame clones and lacks some. Here the sample spans about 110,000 clones, 85% to 95% being singletons. The material sequenced was CD4+ or CD8+ T cells sorted from blood, taken in a trial of the OX40 agonist ivuxolimab. The receptors stem from an adult with an advanced solid tumor such as melanoma, head and neck, liver or kidney cancer. CDR3s include the opening cysteine and the closing phenylalanine or tryptophan. A D gene is named only where the DNA matches it firmly. Clone size, where shown, is once, few, many, or a class for clones that have expanded.

TGTGCCAGCAGCTTAGATGAGACTAGCGGCTCCTACGAGCAGTACTTC	CASSLDETSGSYEQYF	TRBD2	-	TRBV7-2	TRBJ2-7
TGTGCCTCCCGGGGGGGAAGCTCCTACGAGCAGTACTTC	CASRGGSSYEQYF	TRBD2	-	TRBV19	TRBJ2-7
TGTGCCAGCAGCCCAGGGACAGGGAACGGCGGGGAGCTGTTTTTT	CASSPGTGNGGELFF	TRBD1	-	TRBV11-3	TRBJ2-2
TGTGCCGGCGACGGGAGGAATGGCTACACCTTC	CAGDGRNGYTF	-	-	TRBV6-4	TRBJ1-2
TGTGCCAGCAGCACCTTAGTTTTTCGCCAGGATACGCAGTATTTT	CASSTLVFRQDTQYF	-	-	TRBV7-2	TRBJ2-3
TGTGCCAGCAGTGAAGCGCTTCTGGGACAGGGACACTTT	CASSEALLGQGHF	TRBD1	-	TRBV6-1	TRBJ1-6
TGCGCCAGCAATATAGATTATTCACCCCTCCACTTT	CASNIDYSPLHF	-	-	TRBV4-1	TRBJ1-6
TGTGCTAGTGGTTTGAGACTAGCGGGAGTCTCAGATACGCAGTATTTT	CASGLRLAGVSDTQYF	TRBD2	-	TRBV12-5	TRBJ2-3
TGTGCCAGCAGCTCCATCCGGGACACCGGGGAGCTGTTTTTT	CASSSIRDTGELFF	-	-	TRBV9	TRBJ2-2
TGTGCCAGCTCACCTGATCCAGGGGGCCGGGAGACCCAGTACTTC	CASSPDPGGRETQYF	TRBD1	-	TRBV18	TRBJ2-5
TGTGCCAGTAGTATAGGGTTCTGGCGTGTGATGAACACTGAAGCTTTCTTT	CASSIGFWRVMNTEAFF	-	-	TRBV19	TRBJ1-1
TGTGCCAGCAGTGGGGACAGGGGGCACACCGGGGAGCTGTTTTTT	CASSGDRGHTGELFF	TRBD1	-	TRBV2	TRBJ2-2
TGTGCCAGTAGCCCCCGTGGGGGCCCAAGCACAGATACGCAGTATTTT	CASSPRGGPSTDTQYF	-	-	TRBV19	TRBJ2-3
TGTGCCAGCATAGGCTCCTCGACCTACGAGCAGTACTTC	CASIGSSTYEQYF	-	-	TRBV6-5	TRBJ2-7
TGTGCCAGCACTCAGGGATACAGCAATCAGCCCCAGCATTTT	CASTQGYSNQPQHF	-	-	TRBV6-1	TRBJ1-5
TGTGCCTCAGGACGGGAAAACATTCAGTACTTC	CASGRENIQYF	-	-	TRBV30	TRBJ2-4
TGCGCCAGCAGCTTGGCTATCCCAGAAGCTTCGTCCTACAATGAGCAGTTCTTC	CASSLAIPEASSYNEQFF	-	-	TRBV5-1	TRBJ2-1
TGTGCCAGTAGTATCCCCGGGACAGGGGTCGTTCAGCCCCAGCATTTT	CASSIPGTGVVQPQHF	TRBD1	-	TRBV19	TRBJ1-5
TGTGCCAGCAGCTCGGAATTAGGCAGGTACACTGAAGCTTTCTTT	CASSSELGRYTEAFF	-	-	TRBV7-9	TRBJ1-1
TGTGCCAGTAGTTCCGGGGTTCATAACTATGGCTACACCTTC	CASSSGVHNYGYTF	-	-	TRBV19	TRBJ1-2
TGTGCCAGCCAGTTGACGAGCTCCTACGAGCAGTACTTC	CASQLTSSYEQYF	-	-	TRBV6-1	TRBJ2-7
TGCGCCAGCAACGGGGGACAGGGGGCCACCAATCAGCCCCAGCATTTT	CASNGGQGATNQPQHF	TRBD1	-	TRBV5-1	TRBJ1-5
TGTGCCAGCTGGACAGGGAACACTGAAGCTTTCTTT	CASWTGNTEAFF	TRBD1	-	TRBV7-9	TRBJ1-1
TGTGCCAGCAGTCCGGGACTAGCGGGGAAAGAGACCCAGTACTTC	CASSPGLAGKETQYF	TRBD2	-	TRBV9	TRBJ2-5
TGTGCCAGCAGCTCGGGGACAGGGCCCGGCGGGGAGCTGTTTTTT	CASSSGTGPGGELFF	TRBD1	-	TRBV6-6	TRBJ2-2
TGTGCCAGCAGTCTATACAGGGTTCGGGGTGAAAAACTGTTTTTT	CASSLYRVRGEKLFF	-	-	TRBV6-5	TRBJ1-4
TGTGCCAGCAGCCAGACAGGGGGGAACACCGGGGAGCTGTTTTTT	CASSQTGGNTGELFF	TRBD1	-	TRBV6-5	TRBJ2-2
TGTGCCAGCAGTGAGGTAGCCATCAGGGGAGGCACAGATACGCAGTATTTT	CASSEVAIRGGTDTQYF	-	-	TRBV6-1	TRBJ2-3
TGTGCCAGCAGTTACGGTCACACCATATATTTT	CASSYGHTIYF	-	-	TRBV6-1	TRBJ1-3
TGTGCCAGTAGGATTGATAGGAACACAGATACGCAGTATTTT	CASRIDRNTDTQYF	-	-	TRBV19	TRBJ2-3
TGTGCCAGCAGCTTGAATAGGGAGCAGTACTTC	CASSLNREQYF	-	-	TRBV5-6	TRBJ2-7
TGCGCCAGCAGTGAGTCAGGGGGGGGCTATGGCTACACCTTC	CASSESGGGYGYTF	-	-	TRBV10-2	TRBJ1-2
TGTGCCAGCAGCGTAGGTGAGGGGCAGGCTACGCAGTATTTT	CASSVGEGQATQYF	-	once	TRBV9	TRBJ2-3
TGTGCCAGTAGTATAGGAGACAGGGACGAGCAGTACTTC	CASSIGDRDEQYF	TRBD1	-	TRBV19	TRBJ2-7
TGTGCCTGGAGATTGCGAGCTACAGTAGATACGCAGTATTTT	CAWRLRATVDTQYF	-	once	TRBV30	TRBJ2-3
TGTGCCAGTAGGGACCGGGAGTCGAAGCAGTTCTTC	CASRDRESKQFF	-	-	TRBV19	TRBJ2-1
TGTGCCAGCAGCTTATTGACTGAAGATTCACCCCTCCACTTT	CASSLLTEDSPLHF	-	-	TRBV7-2	TRBJ1-6
TGTGCCAGCAGCTTGGGGACTAGCGGTTACAATGAGCAGTTCTTC	CASSLGTSGYNEQFF	TRBD2	-	TRBV7-8	TRBJ2-1
TGTGCCAGTAGTATAGATGAGGCGCGCACAGATACGCAGTATTTT	CASSIDEARTDTQYF	-	-	TRBV19	TRBJ2-3
TGTGCCAGCAGTTACGCGACCTACGAGCAGTACTTC	CASSYATYEQYF	-	once	TRBV6-5	TRBJ2-7
TGTGCCAGCAGTGTGGGACTAGCGGGAGTGCCGGGCACAGATACGCAGTATTTT	CASSVGLAGVPGTDTQYF	TRBD2	once	TRBV2	TRBJ2-3
TGTGCCAGTAGTATAGTGAATAGCGGGTCCTACGAGCAGTACTTC	CASSIVNSGSYEQYF	TRBD2	once	TRBV19	TRBJ2-7
TGTGCCTGGAGTGTGGGGGTACGGGAGACCCAGTACTTC	CAWSVGVRETQYF	-	-	TRBV30	TRBJ2-5
TGTGCCAGCAGCTTCTACGAGCAGTACTTC	CASSFYEQYF	-	-	TRBV6-5	TRBJ2-7
TGTGCCAGCAGGACCGGGCTAGCGGGGAACTACGAGCAGTACTTC	CASRTGLAGNYEQYF	TRBD2	-	TRBV2	TRBJ2-7
TGTGCCAGCAGTGTGCAGGCGGCCCCGAACACCGGGGAGCTGTTTTTT	CASSVQAAPNTGELFF	-	-	TRBV2	TRBJ2-2
TGTGCCAGCAGCCTGAATAGGGGTGCGGAAAAACTGTTTTTT	CASSLNRGAEKLFF	-	-	TRBV11-2	TRBJ1-4
TGTGCCAGCAGTCCTGGGGACCGGAGTGTGGGGACCTTC	CASSPGDRSVGTF	-	once	TRBV27	TRBJ1-2
TGTGCCAGCAGCGTTTCAGCATCATACAAAGCTTTCTTT	CASSVSASYKAFF	-	-	TRBV9	TRBJ1-1
TGTGCCAGCAGCAAAATGGGCCCTAGCGGGAAGTTCGGGGAGCTGTTTTTT	CASSKMGPSGKFGELFF	TRBD2	once	TRBV27	TRBJ2-2
TGTGCCAGCTCACCGGTACAAGACAATCAGCCCCAGCATTTT	CASSPVQDNQPQHF	-	-	TRBV18	TRBJ1-5
TGCGCCAGCAGCCCCACCGGGACAGAGAACACTGAAGCTTTCTTT	CASSPTGTENTEAFF	TRBD1	-	TRBV4-1	TRBJ1-1
TGCGCCAGCACTAAGGGGGGGTACCAAGAGACCCAGTACTTC	CASTKGGYQETQYF	-	-	TRBV5-1	TRBJ2-5
TGTGCCTGGGAATTGATGGGCTACGAGCAGTACTTC	CAWELMGYEQYF	-	-	TRBV30	TRBJ2-7
TGTGCCAGCAGTGGGCGGGAAGTTCTCGGCGGGACCCAGTACTTC	CASSGREVLGGTQYF	-	-	TRBV2	TRBJ2-5
TGTGCCAGCTCACCGAATGACAGCACAGATACGCAGTATTTT	CASSPNDSTDTQYF	-	-	TRBV18	TRBJ2-3
TGTGCCAGCAGTAGCGCTCAGGGCGGACAGAACTATGGCTACACCTTC	CASSSAQGGQNYGYTF	-	-	TRBV28	TRBJ1-2